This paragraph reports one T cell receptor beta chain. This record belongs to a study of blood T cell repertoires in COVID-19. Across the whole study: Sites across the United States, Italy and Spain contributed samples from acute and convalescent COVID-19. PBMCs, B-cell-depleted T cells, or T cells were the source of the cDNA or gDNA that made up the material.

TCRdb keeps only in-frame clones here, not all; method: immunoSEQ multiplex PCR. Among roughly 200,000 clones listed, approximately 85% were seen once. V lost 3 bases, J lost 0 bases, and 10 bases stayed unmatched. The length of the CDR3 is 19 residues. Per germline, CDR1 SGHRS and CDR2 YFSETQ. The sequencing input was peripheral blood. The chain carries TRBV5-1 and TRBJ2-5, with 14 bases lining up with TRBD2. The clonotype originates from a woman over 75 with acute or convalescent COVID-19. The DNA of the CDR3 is TGCGCCAGCAGCTACTCGGGACTAGCGGGAGTAGGAGACCAAGAGACCCAGTACTTC. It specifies CASSYSGLAGVGDQETQYF.